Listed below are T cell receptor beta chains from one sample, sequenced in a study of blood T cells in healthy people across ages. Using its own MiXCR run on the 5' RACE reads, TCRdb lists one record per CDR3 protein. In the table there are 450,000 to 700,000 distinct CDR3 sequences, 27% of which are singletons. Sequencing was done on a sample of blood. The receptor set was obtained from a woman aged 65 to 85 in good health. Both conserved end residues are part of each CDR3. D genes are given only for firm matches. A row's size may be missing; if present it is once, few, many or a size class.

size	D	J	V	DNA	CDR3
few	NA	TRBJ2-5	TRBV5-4	TGTGCCAGCGGGTCACGGTCGCAAGAGACCCAGTACTTC	CASGSRSQETQYF
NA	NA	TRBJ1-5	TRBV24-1	TGTGCCACCGGACAGCCCCAGCATTTT	CATGQPQHF
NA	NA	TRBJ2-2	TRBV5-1	TGCGCCAGCAGCTTGGGCGTTGGGCCCACCGGGGAGCTGTTTTTT	CASSLGVGPTGELFF
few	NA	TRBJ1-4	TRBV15	TGTGCCACCAGCAGAGATGTGGGGCAGAATGAAAAACTGTTTTTT	CATSRDVGQNEKLFF
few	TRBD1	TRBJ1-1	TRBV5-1	TGCGCCAGCAGCACAAAGGACAGGGCATCGGACGTGCACACTGAAGCTTTCTTT	CASSTKDRASDVHTEAFF
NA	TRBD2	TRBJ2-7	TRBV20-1	TGCAGTGTGGGATCGGGGGGTTACGAGCAGTACTTC	CSVGSGGYEQYF
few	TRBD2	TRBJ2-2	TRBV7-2	TGTGCCAGCAGCAGCGGGGTAACCGGGGAGCTGTTTTTT	CASSSGVTGELFF
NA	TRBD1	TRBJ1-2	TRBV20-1	TGCAGTGCTAGACCATCAGACAGGGAGTATGGCTACACCTTC	CSARPSDREYGYTF
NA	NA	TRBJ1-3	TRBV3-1	TGTGCCAGCAGCCCACAGACTGGAAGCTCTGGAAACACCATATATTTT	CASSPQTGSSGNTIYF
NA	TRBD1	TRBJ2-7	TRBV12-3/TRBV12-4	TGTGCCAGCAGTTCCACAGGGGGTTTTAACGAGCAGTACTTC	CASSSTGGFNEQYF
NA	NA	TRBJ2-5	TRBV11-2	TGTGCCAGCAGGGTCCGGCAGGGCTACCAAGAGACCCAGTACTTC	CASRVRQGYQETQYF
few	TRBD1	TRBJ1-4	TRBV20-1	TGCAGTGCCGACAGGGGTAACGAAAAACTGTTTTTT	CSADRGNEKLFF
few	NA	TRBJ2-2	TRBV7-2	TGTGCCAGCAGCTTAAACTCTCCGGGCACCACCGGGGAGCTGTTTTTT	CASSLNSPGTTGELFF
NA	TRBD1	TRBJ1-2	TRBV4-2	TGTGCCAGCAGCCAAGATTGGACAGGGTCCTCCTATGGCTACACCTTC	CASSQDWTGSSYGYTF
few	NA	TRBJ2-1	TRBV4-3	TGCGCCAGCAGCCAAGACCAGGGCGCGTACAATGAGCAGTTCTTC	CASSQDQGAYNEQFF
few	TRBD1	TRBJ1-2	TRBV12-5	TGTGCTAGTGGACACGACAGGGTCAGGGTCCACGATGTCCCCTATGGCTACACCTTC	CASGHDRVRVHDVPYGYTF
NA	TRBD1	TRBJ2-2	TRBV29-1	TGCAGCGTTTCCAGGGACAGGGGGGTAGACACCGGGGAGCTGTTTTTT	CSVSRDRGVDTGELFF
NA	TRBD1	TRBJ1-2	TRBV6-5	TGTGCCAGCAGTTACCCAACTACAGGGGCTGCGGGCTACACCTTC	CASSYPTTGAAGYTF
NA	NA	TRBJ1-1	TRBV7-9	TGTGCTTCAGCAGCCGGGAACACTGAAGCTTTCTTT	CASAAGNTEAFF
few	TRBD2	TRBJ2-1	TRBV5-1	TGCGCCAGCAGCTCCCTAGTAGCGGGGTTGGACAATGAGCAGTTCTTC	CASSSLVAGLDNEQFF
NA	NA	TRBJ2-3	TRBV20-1	TGCAGTGCTATCCCGCAACTCCATAGCACAGATACGCAGTATTTT	CSAIPQLHSTDTQYF
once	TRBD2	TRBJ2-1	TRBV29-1	TGCAGCGCCGTATCTAGCGGTTACAATGAGCAGTTCTTC	CSAVSSGYNEQFF
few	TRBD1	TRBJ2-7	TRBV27	TGTGCCAGCAGTACAGGGACAGGGGGCGAGCAGTACTTC	CASSTGTGGEQYF
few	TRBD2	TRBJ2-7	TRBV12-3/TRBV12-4	TGTGCCAGCAGTTTAAACAGAGGACTAGCAAGCGGGCAGTACTTC	CASSLNRGLASGQYF
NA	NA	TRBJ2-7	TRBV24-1	TGTGCCACCGCTGGGGGGACCGGGGTCCCTCACGAGCAGTACTTC	CATAGGTGVPHEQYF
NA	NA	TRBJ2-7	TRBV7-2	TGTGCCAGCAGCTCCCGTCTAGAAGTCTCCTACGAGCAGTACTTC	CASSSRLEVSYEQYF
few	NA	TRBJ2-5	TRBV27	TGTGCCAGCAGTGGTTCCAAGGGACACACCGTCTTTTGGGCCCAGTACTTC	CASSGSKGHTVFWAQYF
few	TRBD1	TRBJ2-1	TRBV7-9	TGTGCCAGCAGCCCCAACAGGGGAAACTACAATGAGCAGTTCTTC	CASSPNRGNYNEQFF
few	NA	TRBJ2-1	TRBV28	TGTGCCAGCAGTTTTTGGTGGAGGGGCAGGGGTGGGCATGAGCAGTTCTTC	CASSFWWRGRGGHEQFF
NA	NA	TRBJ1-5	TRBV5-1	TGCGCCAGCAGCTTGGGGACAGATCAGCCCCAGCATTTT	CASSLGTDQPQHF
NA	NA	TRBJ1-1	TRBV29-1	TGCAGCGTTGAGCGGGCGGATCGGGCTGAAGCTTTCTTT	CSVERADRAEAFF
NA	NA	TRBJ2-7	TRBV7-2	TGTGCCAGCAGCTTAGCTCGGACCGGGACTCCTGGGTACGAGCAGTACTTC	CASSLARTGTPGYEQYF
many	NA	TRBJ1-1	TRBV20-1	TGCAGTGCTAGAGATTCGGTTTACAGGGCGACTGAAGCTTTCTTT	CSARDSVYRATEAFF
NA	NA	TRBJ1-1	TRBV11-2	TGTGCCAGCAGCTTAGACGTCTACGCTTTCTTT	CASSLDVYAFF
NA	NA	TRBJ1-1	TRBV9	TGTGCCAGCAGCGTTGGCTTGGACACTGAAGCTTCCTTT	CASSVGLDTEASF
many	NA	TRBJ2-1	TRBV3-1	TGTGCCAGCAGTCCATCCTACAATGAGCAGTTCTTC	CASSPSYNEQFF
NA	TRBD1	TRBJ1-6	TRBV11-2	TGTGCCAGCAGCTTAGATCAGGGGGCGCGCAATTCACCCCTCCACTTT	CASSLDQGARNSPLHF
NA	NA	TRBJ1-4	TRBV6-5	TGTGCCAGCAGTTACTCGTATAGGGAAGAAAAACTGTTTTTT	CASSYSYREEKLFF
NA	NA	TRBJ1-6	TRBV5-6	TGTGCCAGCAGCGTATTCCACCTCAGGGACGGGAATTCACCCCTCCACTTT	CASSVFHLRDGNSPLHF
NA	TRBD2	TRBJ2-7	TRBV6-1	TGTGCCAGCAGGGTCCTAGCGGGGGGATGGTACGAGCAGTACTTC	CASRVLAGGWYEQYF
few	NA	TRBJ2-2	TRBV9	TGTGCCAGCAGCGTAGAATCGGCGCGCACCGGGGAGCTGTTTTTT	CASSVESARTGELFF
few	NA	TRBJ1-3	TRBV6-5	TGTGCCAGCAGTTACGGGGGGGCTGGAAACACCATATATTTT	CASSYGGAGNTIYF